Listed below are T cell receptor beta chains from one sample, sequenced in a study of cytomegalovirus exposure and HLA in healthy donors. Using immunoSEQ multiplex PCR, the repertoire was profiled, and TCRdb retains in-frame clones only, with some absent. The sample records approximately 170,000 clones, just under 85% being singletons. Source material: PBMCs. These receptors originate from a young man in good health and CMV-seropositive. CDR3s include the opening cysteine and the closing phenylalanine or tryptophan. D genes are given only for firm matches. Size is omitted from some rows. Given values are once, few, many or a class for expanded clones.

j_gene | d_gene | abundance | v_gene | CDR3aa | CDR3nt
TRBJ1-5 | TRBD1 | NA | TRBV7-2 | CASRAGTGLQPQHF | TGTGCCAGCAGGGCCGGGACAGGCTTACAGCCCCAGCATTTT
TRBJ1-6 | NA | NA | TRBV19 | CASSRRATTGSPLHF | TGTGCCAGTAGTAGGAGGGCGACTACCGGTTCACCCCTCCACTTT
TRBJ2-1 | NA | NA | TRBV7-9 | CASSFREHNEQFF | TGTGCCAGCAGCTTTAGAGAGCACAATGAGCAGTTCTTC
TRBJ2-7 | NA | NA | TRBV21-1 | CASSKGLAGTYEQYF | TGTGCCAGCAGCAAGGGACTAGCGGGGACTTACGAGCAGTACTTC
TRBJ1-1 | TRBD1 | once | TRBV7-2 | CASSLGQGWTEAFF | TGTGCCAGCAGCTTGGGACAGGGATGGACTGAAGCTTTCTTT
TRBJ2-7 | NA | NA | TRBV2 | CASSEGEAYEQYF | TGTGCCAGCAGTGAAGGCGAGGCCTACGAGCAGTACTTC
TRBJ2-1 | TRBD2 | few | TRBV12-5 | CASGPGLAEQFF | TGTGCTAGTGGTCCCGGACTAGCGGAGCAGTTCTTC
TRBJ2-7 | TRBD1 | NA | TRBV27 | CASSYSPGQVTYEQYF | TGTGCCAGCAGTTATTCTCCGGGACAGGTTACCTACGAGCAGTACTTC
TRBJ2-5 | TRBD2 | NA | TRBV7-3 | CASSPRGGQQETQYF | TGTGCCAGCAGCCCGCGGGGGGGCCAGCAAGAGACCCAGTACTTC
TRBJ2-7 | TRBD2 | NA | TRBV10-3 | CAISEPPSGGQAYEQYF | TGTGCCATCAGTGAGCCCCCTAGCGGGGGCCAAGCCTACGAGCAGTACTTC
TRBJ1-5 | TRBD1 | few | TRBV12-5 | CASGPWDSPGGPQHF | TGTGCTAGTGGTCCATGGGACAGTCCTGGAGGGCCCCAGCATTTT
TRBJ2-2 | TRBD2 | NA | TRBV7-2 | CASSRLAGEIRGELFF | TGTGCCAGCAGCCGACTAGCGGGGGAGATTAGGGGGGAGCTGTTTTTT
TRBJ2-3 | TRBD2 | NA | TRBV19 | CASSIGLAGGTDTQYF | TGTGCCAGTAGTATTGGACTAGCGGGGGGCACAGATACGCAGTATTTT
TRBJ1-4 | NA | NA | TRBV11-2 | CASCGDFGEKLFF | TGTGCCAGCTGCGGGGACTTTGGGGAAAAACTGTTTTTT
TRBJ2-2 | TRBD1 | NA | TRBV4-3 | CASSQDPGQVNTGELFF | TGCGCCAGCAGCCAAGATCCCGGACAGGTGAACACCGGGGAGCTGTTTTTT
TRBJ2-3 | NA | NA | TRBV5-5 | CASSNKRQADTQYF | TGTGCCAGCAGCAATAAGCGACAGGCGGATACGCAGTATTTT
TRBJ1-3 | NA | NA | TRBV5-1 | CASSPIIRTDKRNTIYF | TGCGCCAGCAGCCCCATCATCCGGACAGATAAACGAAACACCATATATTTT
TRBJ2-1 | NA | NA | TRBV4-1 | CASTQGDGFGAFDEQFF | TGCGCCAGCACCCAAGGAGATGGGTTTGGGGCTTTCGATGAGCAGTTCTTC
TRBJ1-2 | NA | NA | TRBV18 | CASSPGGTEANYGYTF | TGTGCCAGCTCACCAGGGGGGACTGAGGCTAACTATGGCTACACCTTC
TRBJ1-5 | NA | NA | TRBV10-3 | CAISESGVNQPQHF | TGTGCCATCAGTGAGTCAGGAGTCAATCAGCCCCAGCATTTT
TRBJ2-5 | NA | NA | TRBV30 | CAWTSYSEEETQYF | TGTGCCTGGACCTCATATAGCGAGGAAGAGACCCAGTACTTC
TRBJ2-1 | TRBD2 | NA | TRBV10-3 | CAISDQGTSGGYNEQFF | TGTGCCATCAGTGACCAGGGAACTAGCGGGGGATACAATGAGCAGTTCTTC
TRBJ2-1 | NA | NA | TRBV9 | CASSVGRRENEQFF | TGTGCCAGCAGCGTAGGTCGCCGGGAGAATGAGCAGTTCTTC
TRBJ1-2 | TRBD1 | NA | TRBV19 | CASRGTGTYGYTF | TGTGCCAGTAGGGGGACAGGGACCTATGGCTACACCTTC
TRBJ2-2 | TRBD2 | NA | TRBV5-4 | CASSPLAGGNTGELFF | TGTGCCAGCAGCCCTTTAGCGGGGGGCAACACCGGGGAGCTGTTTTTT
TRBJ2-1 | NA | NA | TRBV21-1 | CASSKEKGQPINEQFF | TGTGCCAGCAGCAAAGAAAAGGGACAGCCCATTAATGAGCAGTTCTTC
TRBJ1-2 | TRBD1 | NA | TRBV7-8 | CASSTRDRGYYGYTF | TGTGCCAGCAGCACCCGGGACAGGGGGTACTATGGCTACACCTTC
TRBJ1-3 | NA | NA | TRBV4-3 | CASSPSHDRTLLGGNTIYF | TGCGCCAGCAGCCCCTCCCATGACAGGACCCTCTTGGGGGGAAACACCATATATTTT
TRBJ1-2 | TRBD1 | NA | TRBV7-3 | CASSSGQGSGYTF | TGTGCCAGCAGCTCGGGACAGGGTAGTGGCTACACCTTC
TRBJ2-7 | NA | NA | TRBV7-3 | CASSSQQGTYEQYF | TGTGCCAGCAGCTCTCAACAGGGAACCTACGAGCAGTACTTC
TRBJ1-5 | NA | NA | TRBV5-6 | CASSTFAGRAGHNQPQHF | TGTGCCAGCAGTACTTTTGCGGGCAGGGCGGGGCACAATCAGCCCCAGCATTTT
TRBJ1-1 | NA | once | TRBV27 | CASSLGPEGFVNEAFF | TGTGCCAGCAGTTTAGGTCCCGAGGGATTTGTAAATGAAGCTTTCTTT
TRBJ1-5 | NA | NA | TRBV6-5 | CASTQGIGQPQHF | TGTGCCAGCACCCAGGGTATCGGTCAGCCCCAGCATTTT
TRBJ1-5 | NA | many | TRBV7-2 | CASSLGRDNQPQHF | TGTGCCAGCAGCCTAGGGCGGGATAATCAGCCCCAGCATTTT
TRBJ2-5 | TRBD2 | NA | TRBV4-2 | CASSQDGGSGAETQYF | TGTGCCAGCAGCCAAGATGGTGGTAGCGGGGCAGAGACCCAGTACTTC
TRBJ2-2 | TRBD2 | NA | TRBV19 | CASSAYSGGAIAGELFF | TGTGCCAGTAGTGCCTATAGCGGGGGGGCCATAGCCGGGGAGCTGTTTTTT
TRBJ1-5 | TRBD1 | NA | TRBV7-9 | CASSFGGQGNQPQHF | TGTGCCAGCAGCTTTGGGGGACAGGGCAATCAGCCCCAGCATTTT
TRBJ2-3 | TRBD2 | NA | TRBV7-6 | CASSPRLAGGTDTQYF | TGTGCCAGCAGCCCGAGACTAGCGGGGGGTACAGATACGCAGTATTTT
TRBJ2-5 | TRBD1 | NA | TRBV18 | CASSPRPGGAETQYF | TGTGCCAGCTCACCACGCCCAGGGGGCGCAGAGACCCAGTACTTC
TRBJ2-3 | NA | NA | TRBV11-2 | CASSYQGLLLDTQYF | TGTGCCAGCAGCTACCAGGGACTCCTGTTGGATACGCAGTATTTT
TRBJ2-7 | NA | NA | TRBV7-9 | CASSLPSGRQSSYEQYF | TGTGCCAGCAGCTTACCCTCCGGTCGACAGAGCTCCTACGAGCAGTACTTC
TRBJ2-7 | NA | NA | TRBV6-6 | CASSYSESYEQYF | TGTGCCAGCAGTTACTCCGAGTCCTACGAGCAGTACTTC
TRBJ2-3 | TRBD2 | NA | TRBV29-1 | CSVGLAATSTDTQYF | TGCAGCGTTGGACTAGCGGCAACTAGCACAGATACGCAGTATTTT
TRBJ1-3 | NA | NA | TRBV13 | CASSPESGNTIYF | TGTGCCAGCAGCCCCGAGTCTGGAAACACCATATATTTT